This T cell receptor beta chain was profiled in a study of blood T cell repertoires in COVID-19 (TCRdb year 2020). Broadly, across the study: Samples covering the acute and convalescent phases of COVID-19 were provided by collaborators in the United States, Italy and Spain. The prospective study material was composed of cDNA or gDNA derived from T cells, B-cell-depleted T cells, or PBMCs. The dataset comprised deeply sampled blood TCRbeta repertoires from subjects exposed to, actively infected with, or recovered from COVID-19. A freely available public database, intended as a resource for researchers studying the immune response to SARS-CoV-2, is where the repertoires were released. The samples were drawn from two sources: the first 160 participants of the ongoing ImmuneRACE study, and 1,254 subjects contributed by 6 global collaborators. Nearly every sample came with metadata listing a de-identified subject ID, COVID-19 status, age in years and sex. Where available, HLA class I and class II types were taken from metadata supplied by the sample provider and were not determined by assay-based typing.

Study-wide conclusions, independent of this receptor: How much clinical and demographic metadata was included differed by source and by participant, and the metadata was provided uncurated.

Each collaborating institution followed its own protocols to collect whole blood in K2EDTA tubes. For TCRbeta analysis, collaborator samples were shipped as frozen whole blood, as isolated PBMCs, or as DNA extracted from either sample type. CDR1 and CDR2, looked up from the germline V gene, are MNHNS and SASEGT. CDR3 length: 16 amino acids, cysteine to phenylalanine. The entry retains the CDR3 DNA only, 48 bases that are in frame from base 1. The germline V and J ends show losses of 1 base and 1 base respectively, and no gene match explains 4 bases of the junction. Of note for this clone: Its antigen remains unidentified. No much larger clone is present one base from it, and per-base qualities are unavailable.

TCRbeta CDR3 regions were amplified from genomic DNA by means of the immunoSEQ Assay, a bias-controlled multiplex PCR. The original pipeline was this. The number of nucleated cells in each sample was estimated from the amplification of reference gene primers within the assay. Sequence reads were collapsed and filtered to measure the absolute abundance of every unique TCRbeta CDR3 rearrangement. For each sample, productive Simpson clonality was calculated as the square root of Simpson's diversity index across productive rearrangements. Sourced from immuneACCESS, this table was stored by TCRdb with only in-frame sequences that have V and J called. A share of the clones is absent; for the studies checked, an unresolved V gene accounts for under half, and the remainder has no known explanation. For V, J and clone size, that table is used; D and trimming come from the DNA. Within this sample are about 120,000 clones, with more than 60% of them counted one time only. The ten largest clones take up 2% to 2.5% of the sample.

The V and J segments used are TRBV6-1 and TRBJ1-5; a stretch of 7 junction bases matches TRBD1. The TCR comes from a woman aged 70-85 years with acute or convalescent COVID-19. Input material: peripheral blood. The CDR3 region reads CASSEGRDRSNQPQHF. Read as DNA, the sequence is TGTGCCAGCAGTGAAGGTCGGGACAGAAGCAATCAGCCCCAGCATTTT.